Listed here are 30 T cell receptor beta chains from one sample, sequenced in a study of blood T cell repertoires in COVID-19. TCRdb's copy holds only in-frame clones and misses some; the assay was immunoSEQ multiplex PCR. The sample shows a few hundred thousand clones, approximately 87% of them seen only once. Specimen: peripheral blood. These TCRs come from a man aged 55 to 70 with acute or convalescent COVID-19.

The CDR3 DNA sequence: TGTGCCAGCAGCCGGGACTTGTACAATGAGCAGTTCTTC. Protein product: CASSRDLYNEQFF. The rearrangement joins TRBV3-1 (or the pseudogene TRBV3-2) to TRBJ2-1; D might be TRBD2 (6 bases). The germline V gene has CDR1 LGHDT and CDR2 YNNKEL (reference sequence). V was pared by 4 bases and J by 4 bases, with 8 bases between. CDR3 size: 13 residues.

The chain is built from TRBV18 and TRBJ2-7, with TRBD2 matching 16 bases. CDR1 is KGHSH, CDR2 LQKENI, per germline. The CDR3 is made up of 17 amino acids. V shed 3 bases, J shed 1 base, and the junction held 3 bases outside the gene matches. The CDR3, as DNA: TGTGCCAGCTCACCGGGACTAGCGGGAGGGAGTTCCTACGAGCAGTACTTC. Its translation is CASSPGLAGGSSYEQYF.

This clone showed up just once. The CDR3 here is CATSRADYSGELFF. CDR3 in DNA: TGTGCCACCAGCAGAGCAGACTATTCCGGGGAGCTGTTTTTT. This chain uses TRBV15 with TRBJ2-2, with D perhaps TRBD2 (5 bases). Between the trimmed V and J ends, which lost 1 base and 6 bases, there was a span of 9 bases. Germline V gene lookup returns CDR1 LNHNV and CDR2 YYDKDF (reference sequence). CDR3 size: 14 residues.

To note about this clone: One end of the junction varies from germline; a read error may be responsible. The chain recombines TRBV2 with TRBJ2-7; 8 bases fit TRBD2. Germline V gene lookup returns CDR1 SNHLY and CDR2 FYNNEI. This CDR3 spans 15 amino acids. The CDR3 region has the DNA TGTGCCAGCAGAGAAGCGACTAGCGTAGCCTACGAGCAGTACTTC. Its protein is CASREATSVAYEQYF. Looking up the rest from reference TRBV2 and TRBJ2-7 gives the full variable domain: EPEVTQTPSHQVTQMGQEVILRCVPISNHLYFYWYRQILGQKVEFLVSFYNNEISEKSEIFDDQFSVERPDGSNFTLKIRSTKLEDSAMYFCASREATSVAYEQYFGPGTRLTVT.

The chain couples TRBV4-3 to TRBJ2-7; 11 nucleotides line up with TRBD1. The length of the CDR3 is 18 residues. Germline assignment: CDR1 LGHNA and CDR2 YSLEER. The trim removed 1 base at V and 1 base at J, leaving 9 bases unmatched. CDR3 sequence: CASSQVGGQGARSYEQYF. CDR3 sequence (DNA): TGCGCCAGCAGCCAAGTGGGAGGACAGGGGGCGAGGTCCTACGAGCAGTACTTC.

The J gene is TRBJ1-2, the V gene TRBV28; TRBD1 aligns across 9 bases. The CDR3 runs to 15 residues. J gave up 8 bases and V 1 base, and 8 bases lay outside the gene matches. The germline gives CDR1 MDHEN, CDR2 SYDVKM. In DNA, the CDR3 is TGTGCCAGCAGTTTATCCACAGGGGGCGCGGGCGGCTACACCTTC. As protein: CASSLSTGGAGGYTF.

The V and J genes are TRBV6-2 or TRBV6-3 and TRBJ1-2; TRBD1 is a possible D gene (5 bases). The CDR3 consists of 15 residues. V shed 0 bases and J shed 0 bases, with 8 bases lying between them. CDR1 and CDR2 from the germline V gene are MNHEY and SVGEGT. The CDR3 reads CASSYSGATNYGYTF. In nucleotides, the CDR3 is TGTGCCAGCAGTTACTCAGGGGCGACTAACTATGGCTACACCTTC.

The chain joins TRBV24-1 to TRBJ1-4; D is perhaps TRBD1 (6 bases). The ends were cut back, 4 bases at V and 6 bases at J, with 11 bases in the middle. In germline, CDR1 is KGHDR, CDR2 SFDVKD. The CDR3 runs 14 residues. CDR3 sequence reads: CATSDPGADEKLFF. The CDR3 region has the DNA TGTGCCACCAGTGACCCAGGGGCCGATGAAAAACTGTTTTTT.

The chain's CDR3 is CASSEGQGFGTDTQYF. CDR3 DNA: TGTGCCAGCAGTGAAGGGCAGGGGTTTGGCACAGATACGCAGTATTTT. The V call is TRBV2, the J call TRBJ2-3, with D perhaps matching TRBD1 (6 bases). Trimming removed 1 base from V and 1 base from J, with 12 bases in between. Germline V lookup: CDR1 SNHLY, CDR2 FYNNEI. The CDR3 sequence is 16 residues long.

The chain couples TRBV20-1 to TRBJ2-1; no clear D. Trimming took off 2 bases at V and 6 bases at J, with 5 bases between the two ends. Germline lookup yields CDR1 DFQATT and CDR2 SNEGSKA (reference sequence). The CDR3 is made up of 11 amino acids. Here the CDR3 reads CSARTVNEQFF. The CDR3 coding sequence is TGCAGTGCTAGAACGGTCAATGAGCAGTTCTTC.

The CDR3 spells CASSLWGTGPHYF. The CDR3 DNA reads TGTGCCAGCAGCTTGTGGGGGACAGGACCCCATTATTTT. The genes are TRBV5-5 and TRBJ2-3, with 8 bases matching TRBD1. V shed 1 base and J 15 bases; nucleotides not matched to a gene: 10. Per germline, CDR1 SGHKS and CDR2 YYEKEE (reference sequence). This CDR3 has 13 residues.

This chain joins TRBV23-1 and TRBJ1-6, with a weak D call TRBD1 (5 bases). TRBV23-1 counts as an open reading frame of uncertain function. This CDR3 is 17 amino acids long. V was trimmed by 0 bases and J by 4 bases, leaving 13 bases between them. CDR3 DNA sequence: TGCGCCAGCAGTCAATCAGGGGCCGCCCCGTATAATTCACCCCTCCACTTT. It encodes CASSQSGAAPYNSPLHF.

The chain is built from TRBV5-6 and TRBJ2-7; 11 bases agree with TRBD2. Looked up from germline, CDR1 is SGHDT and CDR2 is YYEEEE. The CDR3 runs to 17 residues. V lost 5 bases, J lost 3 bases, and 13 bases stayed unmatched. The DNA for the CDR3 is TGTGCCAGCAGTTTCGCCGGGACTAGCGGCCTTTTCTACGAGCAGTACTTC. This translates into CASSFAGTSGLFYEQYF.

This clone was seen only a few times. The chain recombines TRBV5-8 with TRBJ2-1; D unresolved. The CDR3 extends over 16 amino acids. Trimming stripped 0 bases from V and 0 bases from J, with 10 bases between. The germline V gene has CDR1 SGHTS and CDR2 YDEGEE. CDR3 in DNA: TGTGCCAGCAGCTTGGGATTGGCTCGCTCCTACAATGAGCAGTTCTTC. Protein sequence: CASSLGLARSYNEQFF.

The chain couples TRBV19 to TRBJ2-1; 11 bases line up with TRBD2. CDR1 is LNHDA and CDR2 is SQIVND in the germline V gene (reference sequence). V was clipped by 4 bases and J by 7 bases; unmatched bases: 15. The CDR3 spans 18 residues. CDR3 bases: TGTGCCAGTAGTACATGGGTAGCGGGAGGGCCAGGGAGGAATGAGCAGTTCTTC. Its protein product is CASSTWVAGGPGRNEQFF.

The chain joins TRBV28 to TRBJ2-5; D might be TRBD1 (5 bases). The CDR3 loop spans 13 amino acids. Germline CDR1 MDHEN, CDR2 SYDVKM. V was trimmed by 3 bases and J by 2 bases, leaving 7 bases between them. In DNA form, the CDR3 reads TGTGCCAGCAGTTTCAGGGTACAAGAGACCCAGTACTTC. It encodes CASSFRVQETQYF.

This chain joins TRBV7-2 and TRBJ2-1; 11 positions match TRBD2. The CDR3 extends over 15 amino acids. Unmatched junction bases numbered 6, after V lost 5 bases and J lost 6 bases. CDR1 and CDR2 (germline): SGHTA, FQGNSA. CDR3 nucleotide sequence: TGTGCCAGCAGCCACGGACTAGCGGGCGGCAATGAGCAGTTCTTC. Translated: CASSHGLAGGNEQFF. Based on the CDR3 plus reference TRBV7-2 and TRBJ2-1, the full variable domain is GAGVSQSPSNKVTEKGKDVELRCDPISGHTALYWYRQSLGQGLEFLIYFQGNSAPDKSGLPSDRFSAERTGGSVSTLTIQRTQQEDSAVYLCASSHGLAGGNEQFFGPGTRLTVL.

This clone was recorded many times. CDR3 region: CASSYLVGSGNSYEQYF. The CDR3 bases are TGTGCCAGCAGCTATCTCGTCGGTAGCGGTAATTCCTACGAGCAGTACTTC. The chain employs TRBV7-2 and TRBJ2-7; D possibly corresponds to TRBD2 (6 bases). This CDR3 comprises 17 residues. V lost 4 bases and J lost 1, with 20 bases in between. CDR1 and CDR2 from the germline V gene are SGHTA and FQGNSA.

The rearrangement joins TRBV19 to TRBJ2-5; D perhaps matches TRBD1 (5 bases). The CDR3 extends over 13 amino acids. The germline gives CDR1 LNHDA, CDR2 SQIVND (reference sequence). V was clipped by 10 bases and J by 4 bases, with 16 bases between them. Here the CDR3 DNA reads TGTGCCACCGCAGTCAGGGTTCGAGAGACCCAGTACTTC. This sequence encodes CATAVRVRETQYF.

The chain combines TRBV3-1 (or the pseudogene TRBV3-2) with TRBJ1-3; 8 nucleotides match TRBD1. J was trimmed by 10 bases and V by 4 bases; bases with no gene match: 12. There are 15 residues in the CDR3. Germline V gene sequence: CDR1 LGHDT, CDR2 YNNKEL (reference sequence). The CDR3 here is CASSRDRGRAVTIYF. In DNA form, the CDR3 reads TGTGCCAGCAGCCGAGACAGGGGCAGAGCCGTTACCATATATTTT.

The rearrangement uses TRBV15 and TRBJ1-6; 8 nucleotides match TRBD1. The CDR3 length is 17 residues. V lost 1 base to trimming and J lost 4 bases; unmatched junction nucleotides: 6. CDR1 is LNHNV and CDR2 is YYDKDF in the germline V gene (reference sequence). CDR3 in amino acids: CATSRGGQAIYNSPLHF. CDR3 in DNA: TGTGCCACCAGCAGAGGGGGACAGGCGATATATAATTCACCCCTCCACTTT.

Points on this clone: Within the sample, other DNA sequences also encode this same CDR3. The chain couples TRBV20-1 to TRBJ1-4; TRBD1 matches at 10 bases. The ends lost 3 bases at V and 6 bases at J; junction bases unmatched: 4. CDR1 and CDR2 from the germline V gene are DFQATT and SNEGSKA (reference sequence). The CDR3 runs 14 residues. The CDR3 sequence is CSASPGTGDEKLFF. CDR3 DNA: TGCAGTGCTAGTCCCGGGACAGGGGATGAAAAACTGTTTTTT.

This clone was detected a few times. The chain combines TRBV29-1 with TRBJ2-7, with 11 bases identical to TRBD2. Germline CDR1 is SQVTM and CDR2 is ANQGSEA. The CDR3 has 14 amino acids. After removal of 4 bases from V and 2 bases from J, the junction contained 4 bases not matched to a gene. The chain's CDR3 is CSVVVLAGAYEQYF. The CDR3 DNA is TGCAGCGTTGTAGTACTAGCGGGGGCCTACGAGCAGTACTTC.

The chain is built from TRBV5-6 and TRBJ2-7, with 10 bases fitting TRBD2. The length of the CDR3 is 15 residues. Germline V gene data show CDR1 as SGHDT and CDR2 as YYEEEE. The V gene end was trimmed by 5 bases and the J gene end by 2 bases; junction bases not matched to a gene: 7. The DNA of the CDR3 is TGTGCCAGCAGATTAGATGGACTAGCGGCCTACGAGCAGTACTTC. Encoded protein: CASRLDGLAAYEQYF.

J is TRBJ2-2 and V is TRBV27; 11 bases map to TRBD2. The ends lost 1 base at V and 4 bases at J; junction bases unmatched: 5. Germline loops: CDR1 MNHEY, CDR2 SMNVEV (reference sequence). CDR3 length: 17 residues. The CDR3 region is CASSLFPGLAATGELFF. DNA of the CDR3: TGTGCCAGCAGTTTATTTCCGGGACTAGCGGCCACCGGGGAGCTGTTTTTT.

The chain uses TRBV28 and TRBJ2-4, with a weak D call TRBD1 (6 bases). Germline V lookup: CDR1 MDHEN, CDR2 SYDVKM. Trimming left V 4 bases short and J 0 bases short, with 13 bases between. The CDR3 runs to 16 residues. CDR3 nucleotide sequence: TGTGCCAGCAGTTCCGGACAGCTCCTAGCCAAAAACATTCAGTACTTC. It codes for CASSSGQLLAKNIQYF.

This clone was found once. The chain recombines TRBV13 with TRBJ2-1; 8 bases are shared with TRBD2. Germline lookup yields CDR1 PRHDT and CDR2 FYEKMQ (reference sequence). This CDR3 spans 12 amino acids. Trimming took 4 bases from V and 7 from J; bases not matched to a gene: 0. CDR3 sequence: CASSSSGNEQFF. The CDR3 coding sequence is TGTGCCAGCAGCTCTAGCGGGAATGAGCAGTTCTTC. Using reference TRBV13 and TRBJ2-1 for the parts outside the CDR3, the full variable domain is AAGVIQSPRHLIKEKRETATLKCYPIPRHDTVYWYQQGPGQDPQFLISFYEKMQSDKGSIPDRFSAQQFSDYHSELNMSSLELGDSALYFCASSSSGNEQFFGPGTRLTVL.

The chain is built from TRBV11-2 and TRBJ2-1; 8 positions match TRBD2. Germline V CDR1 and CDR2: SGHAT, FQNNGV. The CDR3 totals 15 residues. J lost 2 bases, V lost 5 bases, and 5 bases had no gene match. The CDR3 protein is CASSLTGGAYNEQFF. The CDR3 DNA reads TGTGCCAGCAGCCTAACGGGGGGGGCCTACAATGAGCAGTTCTTC.

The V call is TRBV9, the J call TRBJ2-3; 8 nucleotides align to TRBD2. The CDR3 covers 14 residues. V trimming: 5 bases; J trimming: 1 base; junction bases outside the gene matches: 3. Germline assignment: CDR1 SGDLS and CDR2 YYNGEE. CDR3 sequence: CASRPGGGTDTQYF. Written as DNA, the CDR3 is TGTGCCAGCAGACCCGGGGGGGGCACAGATACGCAGTATTTT.

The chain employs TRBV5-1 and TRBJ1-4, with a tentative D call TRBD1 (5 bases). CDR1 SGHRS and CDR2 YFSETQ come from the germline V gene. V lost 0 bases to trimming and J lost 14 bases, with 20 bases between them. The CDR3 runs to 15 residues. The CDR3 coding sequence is TGCGCCAGCAGCTTGGCAGGGCGGACGGGCAGTCCTCTGTTTTTT. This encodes CASSLAGRTGSPLFF.